This TCR beta chain emerged from a study of blood T cell repertoires in COVID-19. The ends lost 0 bases at V and 6 bases at J; junction bases unmatched: 8. Per the germline V gene, CDR1 is SGHKS and CDR2 is YYEKEE (reference sequence). The CDR3 is 16 residues long. Sequencing used immunoSEQ multiplex PCR; TCRdb keeps in-frame clones, though not all of them. This sample has roughly 250,000 clones, with 80% to 90% found just once. This clone has more than one count but fewer than ten. V gene TRBV5-5 combines with J gene TRBJ2-3; 9 nucleotides agree with TRBD2. This sequence originates from a woman in her late teens or twenties who had recovered from COVID-19. The sample was PBMCs or T cells enriched from blood (not recorded which). As DNA, the CDR3 is TGTGCCAGCAGCTTGGTTCCGGCTAGCGGGGAGGATACGCAGTATTTT. This codes for CASSLVPASGEDTQYF.